The text below deals with one TCR beta chain. The antigen it binds to is not known. Within one base of it there is no much larger clone, and no base qualities were kept. Reading the germline V gene gives CDR1 SGHRS and CDR2 YFSETQ. Measured from the cysteine to the phenylalanine, the CDR3 is 15 residues long. Only the CDR3 portion is preserved as DNA: 45 bases, with reading frame beginning at the first base. V is cut back by 4 bases and J by 13 bases, with 12 bases in the junction unmatched. Healthy HIV-negative adults with no recently reported acute infections or vaccinations were included as donors. Every donor was a Caucasian adult residing in Nashville, Tennessee, USA. Magnetic negative selection was used to enrich CD4+ T cells, after which naive cells were positively selected on CD45RA and the negative fraction became the memory subset. Blood was collected by leukapheresis, and PBMCs were isolated by Ficoll-Histopaque density gradient centrifugation and then cryopreserved in liquid nitrogen vapor phase. Analytical flow cytometry was used to check the purity and quantity of every magnetically sorted T cell population. Genomic DNA was isolated from every sorted fraction and measured by UV absorbance on a Nanodrop 2000c.

These data come from a study of shared clonotypes between healthy human individuals (dated by TCRdb to the early 2020s). Concerning the study at large: Three men and two women, aged 18 to 49 years, made up the cohort. Per donor, three plates each were used for CD4 naive and CD4 memory, two for CD8 naive, and one for CD8 memory. To estimate repertoire size and how much clonotypes are shared between individuals, the study performed deep sequencing of blood TCR repertoires from 4 to 6 healthy adults. Libraries were prepared and TCR repertoires were sequenced by different laboratories using diverse techniques, in order to increase sequencing depth and limit assay-specific biases. Per donor, leukapheresis produced somewhere between about 0.9 and 9.5 billion PBMCs. On the study overall, not on this receptor specifically: Even with the large sequencing depth, rarefaction of the sorted-subset datasets indicated that sequencing was incomplete. Compared with non-shared clonotypes, clonotypes shared by all four sorted-subset donors had higher generation probabilities. When several donors were compared, the shared fraction of clonotypes was approximately 5% for naive CD4, about 4% for naive CD8, more than 2% for memory CD4, and 0.35% to 0.5% for memory CD8. Estimated clonotype richness was generally larger for naive than for memory subsets. Sampling was restricted to blood, and TCR repertoires in tissues likely differ from the TCR repertoires found in blood. Because the study included only a small number of donors, the genetic and exposure-history diversity represented was limited. Pairwise subsampling led to the expectation that sequencing depth would affect the degree of clonotype sharing among donors.

Using the deep immunoSEQ assay, TCR CDR3 regions were amplified from genomic DNA by multiplex PCR. Extracted genomic DNA from each cell subset was spread evenly across all wells of several immunoSEQ 96-well plates, with each plate serving as a replicate. For sorted subsets, each replicate PCR was loaded with approximately 190 ng genomic DNA, equivalent to approximately 27,000 T cell genomes. Purified libraries were quantified with a Qubit 3.0 fluorometer, sized on a Bioanalyzer 2100, and re-quantified with the KAPA Library Quantification kit. Each immunoSEQ 96-well plate was sequenced on its own single-read 150-cycle Illumina NextSeq 550 flow cell. For the original study's pipeline: Because the immunoSEQ output included only junctional sequences and no quality scores, the filtering could not be the same as the filtering used for full-length reads. Sequences were annotated with PyIR, a Python wrapper for IgBLAST v1.9, and V/J genes and CDR3 were assigned using IMGT germline references. Reads were filtered out if the reads had weak V/J assignments (E-value above 1e-6), no CDR3, stop codons, out-of-frame junctions, or ambiguous translated residues. V3J clonotypes were defined by identical inferred V gene, J gene, and CDR3 amino acid sequence. Percentage overlap between repertoires was computed as shared unique clonotypes divided by the size of the smaller repertoire. Richness of each repertoire was evaluated using RTK rarefaction, the Chao1 estimator, and Recon v2.1 estimates of unobserved clonotypes. OLGA was used to compute generation probabilities for all TCRbeta clonotypes that the gDNA method yielded from a handful of donors. Not all clones reach the TCRdb copy of this immuneACCESS table, which keeps in-frame sequences only. Checked studies attribute under half of the gap to unresolved V genes and leave the rest unexplained. V and J calls and clone size follow that table, whereas D and trimming were derived from the DNA. This sample gives roughly 2,500,000 clones in total; 93% of them show up just once. In total, the top ten clones hold approximately 0.37% of the sample.

The V and J segments used are TRBV5-1 and TRBJ2-6; a stretch of 9 junction bases matches TRBD1. Material: naive CD4+ T cells from PBMCs. What this sample's cell subset or site label stands for: CD45RA+ positively selected. The sequence was collected from a young man in good health. Some clones in this sample may be carry-over from other donors' samples. The CDR3 region reads CASSPQGGTGSVLTF. At the DNA level, the sequence is TGCGCCAGCAGCCCACAGGGGGGGACAGGGAGTGTCCTGACTTTC. With all but the CDR3 taken from the reference TRBV5-1 and TRBJ2-6 genes, the full variable domain is: KAGVTQTPRYLIKTRGQQVTLSCSPISGHRSVSWYQQTPGQGLQFLFEYFSETQRNKGNFPGRFSGRQFSNSRSEMNVSTLELGDSALYLCASSPQGGTGSVLTFGAGSRLTVL.